This TCR beta chain derives from a study of T cells after posttransplantation cyclophosphamide. General observations from the study: TRB overlap between skin or GI tissue T cells and blood was limited. TRB clonality was highly associated with recipient CMV seropositivity and reactivation.

A marrow graft followed busulfan-fludarabine conditioning, with cyclophosphamide on days +3 and +4. Sequencing was performed with immunoSEQ multiplex PCR; in TCRdb, only in-frame clones are kept and a portion is missing. In total the sample includes about 14,000 clones, none of them seen once. Trimming left V 3 bases short and J 1 base short, with 8 bases between. This CDR3 spans 13 amino acids. In germline, CDR1 is SGHDT, CDR2 YYEEEE. Of note for this clone: Its antigen is still unknown.

The sequences come from PBMCs, collected 1162 days after allogeneic stem cell transplant with posttransplant cyclophosphamide. The chain has TRBV5-6 and TRBJ2-7; no clear D gene. This TCR came from a female patient aged 40-50 years who received an allogeneic stem cell transplant from a related donor, was CMV-positive, and had no GVHD. Some T cells may have come from the graft donor. In DNA, the CDR3 is TGTGCCAGCAGCTCGGAGTTTTCCTACGAGCAGTACTTC. Protein product: CASSSEFSYEQYF.